This T cell receptor (beta chain) was obtained from a study of identical twins. Notes on the study in general: The abundant beta clonotypes from cord blood had fewer insertions, and memory repertoires had none of this. Conclusions rested on cross-sectional statistics rather than following the same donors. The study found that models underestimated out-of-frame TCR alpha sharing in monozygotic twins.

The CDR3 runs 16 residues. CDR1 and CDR2 from the germline V gene are SQVTM and ANQGSEA. The V segment lost 3 bases and the J segment 5 bases; nucleotides outside the gene matches: 9. This clonotype was counted between two and nine times. Its antigen is unknown. TCRdb reanalysed the 5' RACE reads using MiXCR and keeps one entry per CDR3 protein. This sample yields hundreds of thousands of distinct CDR3 sequences, of which around 12% are seen a single time; roughly 7.8% belongs to the top ten. Separately, the same data were catalogued under a study of yellow fever vaccine responses in identical twins.

Sequenced material: CD8+ T cells sorted from blood. The TCR sequence derives from a woman younger than 35 in good health. This chain links TRBV29-1 with TRBJ2-5; TRBD2 aligns across 13 bases. CDR3 loop: CSVEMGLAGWRETQYF. In DNA, the CDR3 is TGCAGCGTTGAGATGGGACTAGCGGGATGGCGGGAGACCCAGTACTTC.